This T cell receptor (beta chain) was observed in a study of spatial heterogeneity in lung cancer. Study in general: Those follow-up PBMC samples that were available underwent sequencing, at a median interval of about 22 months following resection. The count of detected beta-chain sequences consistently exceeded that of alpha-chain sequences. General study findings and limits: The study found ubiquitous expanded tumor TCRs in blood more at resection than follow-up.

The time point is: blood at routine non-recurrence follow-up after resection. Unsorted whole RNA of tumor, nontumor lung or frozen PBMC was sequenced. CDR1 and CDR2 (germline): MNHNY, SVGAGI (reference sequence). J lost 5 bases, V lost 2 bases, and 8 bases had no gene match. The CDR3 contains 15 residues. There are many counts of this clonotype. Its antigen is as yet unknown. TCRdb passed the 5' RACE reads through MiXCR, listing each CDR3 protein once. The sample consists of around 27,000 distinct CDR3 sequences, around 5.9% of them appearing once. The chain is built from TRBV6-6 and TRBJ2-7, with 8 bases lining up with TRBD1. Sequenced here: PBMCs, sampled at follow-up. This TCR came from a male donor with early-stage non-small cell lung cancer. CDR3 nucleotides: TGTGCCAGCAGTTACCGACAGGGGAATAGCGACGAGCAGTACTTC. It yields the protein CASSYRQGNSDEQYF.